Here is one T cell receptor beta chain with its context. Its matching antigen is unknown. J lost 0 bases, V lost 1 base, and 2 bases had no gene match. Germline CDR1 reads GTSNPN; CDR2 reads SVGIG (reference sequence). The CDR3 totals 15 residues. These data belong to a study of OX40 agonist ivuxolimab in advanced cancers. Study-level background: Dose-escalation patients were diagnosed with hepatocellular carcinoma, melanoma, renal cell cancer or head and neck cancer. Of the participants, 40% to 50% had some prior anti-PD-1, anti-PD-L1 or anti-CTLA-4 therapy, which was allowed. Broader study findings: Among patients with partial responses at 0.1-3.0 mg/kg, clonal expansion was among the lowest.

Data came from immunoSEQ multiplex PCR; TCRdb stores just in-frame clones and leaves some out. The table shows roughly 45,000 clones, with about 93% occurring only once. Samples were taken at baseline and on day 1 of cycles 4 and 7. This receptor was taken from an adult with an advanced solid tumor such as melanoma, head and neck, liver or kidney cancer. Sequenced material: CD4+ or CD8+ T cells sorted from blood, taken in a trial of the OX40 agonist ivuxolimab. The gene calls are TRBV30 and TRBJ2-7, with 11 nucleotides matching TRBD1. CDR3 amino acids: CAWSEGTGGSYEQYF. The DNA for the CDR3 is TGTGCCTGGAGTGAGGGGACAGGGGGCTCCTACGAGCAGTACTTC.